The clone carrying this T cell receptor (beta chain) was recorded many times. The source of the sample is a study of T cells in Graves' hyperthyroidism and ophthalmopathy. Template material for amplifying TCR beta CDR3 regions consisted of RNA transcripts. The HTBI primer set was used in a first-round RT-PCR of the TCR CDR3. MiXCR, run by TCRdb on the multiplex PCR reads, gives a single entry per CDR3 protein. The table includes 690,000 or so distinct CDR3 sequences, roughly a sixth detected once. The CDR3 loop spans 16 amino acids. V lost 0 bases, J lost 1 base, and 11 bases lay in between. Germline V gene lookup returns CDR1 LGHDT and CDR2 YNNKEL (reference sequence).

The sample consisted of blood. The chain links TRBV3-1 to TRBJ2-3; TRBD2 might be the D (5 bases). This receptor was taken from a woman aged 45-65 years with Graves' hyperthyroidism that later progressed to Graves' ophthalmopathy. CDR3: CASSQEADLRTDTQYF. For the CDR3, the DNA is TGTGCCAGCAGCCAAGAAGCGGATCTACGCACAGATACGCAGTATTTT.